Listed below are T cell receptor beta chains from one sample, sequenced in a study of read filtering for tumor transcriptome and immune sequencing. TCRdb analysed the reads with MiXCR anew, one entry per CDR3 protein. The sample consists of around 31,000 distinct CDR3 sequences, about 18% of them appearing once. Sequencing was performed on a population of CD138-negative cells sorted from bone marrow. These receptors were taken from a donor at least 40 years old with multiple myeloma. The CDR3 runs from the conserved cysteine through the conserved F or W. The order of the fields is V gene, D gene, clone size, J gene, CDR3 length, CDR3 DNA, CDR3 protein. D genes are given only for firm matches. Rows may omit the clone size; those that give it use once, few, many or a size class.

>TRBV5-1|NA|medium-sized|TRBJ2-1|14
TGCGCCAGCAGCTTCCGAAGCTCCTACAATGAGCAGTTCTTC
CASSFRSSYNEQFF
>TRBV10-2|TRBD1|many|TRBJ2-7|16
TGCGCCAGCAGTGTCGTAGGGGGGACAGGGCCTCGGGAGCAGTACTTC
CASSVVGGTGPREQYF
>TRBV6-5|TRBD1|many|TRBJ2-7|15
TGTGCCAGCAGTTACTCGGGGGACAGGATCTACGAGCAGTACTTC
CASSYSGDRIYEQYF
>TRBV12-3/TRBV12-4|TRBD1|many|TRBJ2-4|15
TGTGCCAGCAGTGCCAGGACAGGGGCCAAAAACATTCAGTACTTC
CASSARTGAKNIQYF
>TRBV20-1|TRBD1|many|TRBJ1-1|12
TGCAGTGCTAAAGACAGGGTCCTACGAGCTTTCTTT
CSAKDRVLRAFF
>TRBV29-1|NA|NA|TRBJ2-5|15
TGCAGCGTTGAAGAACTCGGGGGTGGCAGAGAGACCCAGTACTTC
CSVEELGGGRETQYF
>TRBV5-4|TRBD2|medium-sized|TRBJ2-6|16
TGTGCCAGCAGCCTGGGGGGGAGGTACGGGGCCAACGTCCTGACTTTC
CASSLGGRYGANVLTF
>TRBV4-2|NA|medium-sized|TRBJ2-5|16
TGTGCCAGCAGCCAAGATCGGCTGTCCCCAACAGAGGCCCAGTACTTC
CASSQDRLSPTEAQYF
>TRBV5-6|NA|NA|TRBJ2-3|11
TGTGCCAGCAGCTTCAGAGATACGCAGTGTTTT
CASSFRDTQCF
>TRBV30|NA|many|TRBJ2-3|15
TGTGCCTGTGCCGTTGCGGGCTCCTCGGGGGATACGCAGTATTTT
CACAVAGSSGDTQYF
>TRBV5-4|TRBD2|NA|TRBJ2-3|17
TGTGCCAGCAGCTCGAGGACTAGCGGGAGTATTCTTGATACGCAGTATTTT
CASSSRTSGSILDTQYF
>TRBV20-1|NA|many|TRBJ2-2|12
TGCAGTGCTAGGGTCCTAGCCGGGGAGCTGTTTTTT
CSARVLAGELFF
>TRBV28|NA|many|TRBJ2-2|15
TGTGCCAGCAGTTCCGGGACACCGAACACCGGGGAGCTGTTTTTT
CASSSGTPNTGELFF
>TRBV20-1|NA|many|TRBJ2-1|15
TGCAGTGCTAGCTTAGAGGGAGGCCGCTACAATGAGCAGTTCTTC
CSASLEGGRYNEQFF
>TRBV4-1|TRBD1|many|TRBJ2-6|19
TGCGCCAGCAGCCAAGAACCGGGACAGATGTTCTCTGGGGCCAACGTCCTGACTTTC
CASSQEPGQMFSGANVLTF
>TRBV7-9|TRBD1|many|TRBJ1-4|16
TGTGCCAGCAGCCGAACTCCGGGACAGGGGCGTGAAAAACTGTTTTTT
CASSRTPGQGREKLFF
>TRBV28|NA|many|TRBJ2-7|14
TGTGCCAGCGCCCCTTGGGGCCTGGTGGACGAGCAGTACTTC
CASAPWGLVDEQYF
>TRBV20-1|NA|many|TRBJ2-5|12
TGCAGTGCTAGGTCCCTTCAAGAGACCCAGTACTTC
CSARSLQETQYF
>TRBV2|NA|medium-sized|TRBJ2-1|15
TGTGCCAGCTCCCGAGATCGCAGGGGCTTCGATGAGCAGTTCTTC
CASSRDRRGFDEQFF
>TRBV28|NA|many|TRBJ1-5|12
TGTGCCAGCAGTTCGCTGACGGAGCCCCAGCATTTT
CASSSLTEPQHF
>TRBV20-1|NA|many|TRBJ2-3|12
TGCAGTGCTAGAGATGTGGGCGATACGCAGTATTTT
CSARDVGDTQYF
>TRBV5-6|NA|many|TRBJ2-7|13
TGTGCCAGCAGCTTCGGCGGTATATTGAAGCAGTACTTC
CASSFGGILKQYF
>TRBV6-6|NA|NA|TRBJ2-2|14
TGTGCCAGCAGTTACCGGGACGGGACCGGGGAGATGTTTTTC
CASSYRDGTGEMFF
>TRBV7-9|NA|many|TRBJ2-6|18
TGTGCCAGCAGCTCAAAGGGCGCGGAACCTGGTGGGGCCAACGTCCTGACTTTC
CASSSKGAEPGGANVLTF
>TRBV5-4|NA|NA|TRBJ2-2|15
TGTGCCAGCAGCGGACCAAATGAGGACACCGGGGAGCTGTTTTTT
CASSGPNEDTGELFF
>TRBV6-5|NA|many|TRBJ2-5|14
TGTGCCAGCAGTTATGGTGGGTCACAAGAGACCCAGTACTTC
CASSYGGSQETQYF
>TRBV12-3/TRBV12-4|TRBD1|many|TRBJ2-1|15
TGTGCCAGCAGACCCCCTGGGACAGTCATTAATGAGCAGTTCTTC
CASRPPGTVINEQFF
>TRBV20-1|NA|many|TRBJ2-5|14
TGCAGTGCTACCGGACGGCAGTACCAAGAGACCCAGTACTTC
CSATGRQYQETQYF
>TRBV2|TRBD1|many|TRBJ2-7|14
TGTGCCAGCAACCAGGGACAGGGAAACTTCGAGCAGTACTTC
CASNQGQGNFEQYF
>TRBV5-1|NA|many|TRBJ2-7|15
TGCGCCAGCAGCTTAACAGGGACAAGCTCCTACGAGCAGTACTTC
CASSLTGTSSYEQYF
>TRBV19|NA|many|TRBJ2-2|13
TGTGCCAGTATCCGACCAATCACCGGGGAGCTGTTTTTT
CASIRPITGELFF
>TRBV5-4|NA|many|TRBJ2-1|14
TGTGCCAGCAGCTTGGGCAGCGGTGTCTATGAGCAGTTCTTC
CASSLGSGVYEQFF
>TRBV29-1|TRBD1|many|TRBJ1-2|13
TGCAGCGTTGAGACAGGGAGGCACTATGGCTACACCTTC
CSVETGRHYGYTF
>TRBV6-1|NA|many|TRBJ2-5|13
TGTGCCAGCAGGAGCGTCGGGGAAGAGACCCAGTACTTC
CASRSVGEETQYF
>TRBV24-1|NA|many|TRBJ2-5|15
TGTGCCACCAGTGACCGGGTCCAGAGTCTAGAGACCCAGTACTTC
CATSDRVQSLETQYF
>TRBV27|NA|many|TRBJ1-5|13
TGTGCCAGCAGTTTGGCGGGAGGACAGCCCCAGCATTTT
CASSLAGGQPQHF
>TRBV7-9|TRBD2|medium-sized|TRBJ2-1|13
TGTGCCAGCAGCCAAGCGGGAGGGCAGGAGCAGTTCTTC
CASSQAGGQEQFF
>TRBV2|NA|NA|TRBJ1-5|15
TGTGCCAGCACCACTATGGGAGGACAGAATCAGCCCCAGCATTTT
CASTTMGGQNQPQHF
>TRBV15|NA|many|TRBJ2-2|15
TGTGCCACCAGCAGAGTTAGTGGGAACACCGGGGAGCTGTTTTTT
CATSRVSGNTGELFF
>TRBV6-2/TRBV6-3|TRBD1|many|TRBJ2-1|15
TGTGCCAGCATCGAGAGGACAGGGGGCAACAATGAGCAGTTCTTC
CASIERTGGNNEQFF
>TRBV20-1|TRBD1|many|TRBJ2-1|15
TGCAGTGCTAGAAGGACAGGGAATTTCTACAATGAGCAGTTCTTC
CSARRTGNFYNEQFF
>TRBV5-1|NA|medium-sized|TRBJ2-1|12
TGCGCCAGCAGCTTGACTTTAGAGGAGCAGTTCTTC
CASSLTLEEQFF
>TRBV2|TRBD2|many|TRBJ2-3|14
TGTGCCAGCAGCAGACGGGGGGGCCGGGATACGCAGTATTTT
CASSRRGGRDTQYF
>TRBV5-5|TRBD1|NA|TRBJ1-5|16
TGTGCCAGCAGCTTCGTAGGCCAGGGGGGGAATCAGCCCCAGCATTTT
CASSFVGQGGNQPQHF
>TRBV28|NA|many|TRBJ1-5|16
TGTGCCAGCAGTTTAAGGGGCCTCTGGGGCTATCAGCCCCAGCATTTT
CASSLRGLWGYQPQHF
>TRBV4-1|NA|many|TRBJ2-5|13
TGCGCCAGCAGCGAGAGACTACAAGAGACCCAGTACTTC
CASSERLQETQYF
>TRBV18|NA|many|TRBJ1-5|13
TGTGCCAGAGCAGTTAGGGGATGTCAGCCCCAGCATTTT
CARAVRGCQPQHF
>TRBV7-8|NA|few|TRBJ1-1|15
TGTGCCAGCAGCTTAAGGGAGAGCAGGGACGCTGAAGCTTTCTTT
CASSLRESRDAEAFF
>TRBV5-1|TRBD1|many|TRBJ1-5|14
TGCGCCAGCAGCCCGACAGGGTATGATCAGCCCCAGCATTTT
CASSPTGYDQPQHF
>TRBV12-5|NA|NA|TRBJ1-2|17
TGTGCTAGTGGTTTGCCCTCGTCTGAAGCACGGAACTATGGCTACACCTTC
CASGLPSSEARNYGYTF
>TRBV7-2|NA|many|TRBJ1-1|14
TGTGCCAGCAGTCGTAGGGACCCGAACACTGAAGCTTTCTTT
CASSRRDPNTEAFF
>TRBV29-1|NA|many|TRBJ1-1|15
TGCAGCGTTGAAGGGGGGGCAGGGGCGGACACTGAAGCTTTCTTT
CSVEGGAGADTEAFF
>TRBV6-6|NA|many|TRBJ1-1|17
TGTGCCAGCAGTTACTCGAACGGACAACGAATGAACACTGAAGCTTTCTTT
CASSYSNGQRMNTEAFF
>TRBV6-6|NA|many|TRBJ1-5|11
TGTGCCAGCAGTAGAGATCAGCCCCAGCATTTT
CASSRDQPQHF
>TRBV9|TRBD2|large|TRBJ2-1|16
TGCGCCAGCAGCGCTCGGACTAGCGGGAGTTACAATGAGCAGTTCTTC
CASSARTSGSYNEQFF
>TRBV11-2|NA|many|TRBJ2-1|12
TGTGCCAGCAGCGGAGGGGGCAGCGAGCAGTTCTTC
CASSGGGSEQFF
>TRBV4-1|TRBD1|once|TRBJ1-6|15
TGCGCCATCAGCCACGATTGGGGACAGGGGAGCACCCTCCACTTT
CAISHDWGQGSTLHF
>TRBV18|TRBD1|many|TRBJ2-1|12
TGTGCCAGCTCACCGGTTGGGGACAGGGAGTTCTTC
CASSPVGDREFF
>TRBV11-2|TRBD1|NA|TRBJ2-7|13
TGTGCCAGCAGCTTAAGGGGACAGGGCGAGCAGTACTTC
CASSLRGQGEQYF
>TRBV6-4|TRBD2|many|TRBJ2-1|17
TGTGCCAGCAGTGACTCAGTAGCGGGGGGGCCACGGGATGAGCAGTTCTTC
CASSDSVAGGPRDEQFF